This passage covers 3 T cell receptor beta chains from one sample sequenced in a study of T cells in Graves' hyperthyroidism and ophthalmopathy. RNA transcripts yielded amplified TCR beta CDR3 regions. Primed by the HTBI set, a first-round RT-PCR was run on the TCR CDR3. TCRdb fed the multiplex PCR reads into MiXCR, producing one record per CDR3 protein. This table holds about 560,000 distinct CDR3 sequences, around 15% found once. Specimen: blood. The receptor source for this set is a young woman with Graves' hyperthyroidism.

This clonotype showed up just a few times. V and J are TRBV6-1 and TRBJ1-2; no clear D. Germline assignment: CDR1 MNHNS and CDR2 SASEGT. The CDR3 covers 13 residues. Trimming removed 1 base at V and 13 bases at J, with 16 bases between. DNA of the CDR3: TGTGCCAGCAGTGAAGTAACAGAGGGTGCGGGCACCTTC. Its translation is CASSEVTEGAGTF.

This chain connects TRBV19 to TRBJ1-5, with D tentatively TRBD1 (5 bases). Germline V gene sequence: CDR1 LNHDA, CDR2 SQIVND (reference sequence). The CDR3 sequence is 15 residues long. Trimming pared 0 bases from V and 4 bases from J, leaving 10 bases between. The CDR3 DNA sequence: TGTGCCAGTAGTATAGAGATGGACACAAATCAGCCCCAGCATTTT. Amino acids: CASSIEMDTNQPQHF.

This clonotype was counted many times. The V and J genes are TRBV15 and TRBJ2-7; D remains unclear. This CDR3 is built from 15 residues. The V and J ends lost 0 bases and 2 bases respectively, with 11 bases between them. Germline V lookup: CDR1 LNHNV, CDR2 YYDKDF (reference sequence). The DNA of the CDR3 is TGTGCCACCAGCAGAGAAGGGCCGCTCACCTACGAGCAGTACTTC. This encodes CATSREGPLTYEQYF.